The 12 T cell receptor beta chains in this list originate from one sample, sequenced in a study of shared clonotypes between healthy human individuals. Sequencing was performed with immunoSEQ multiplex PCR; in TCRdb, only in-frame clones are kept and a portion is missing. The sample yields about 2.4 million clones, approximately 92% seen once. Source material: naive CD4+ T cells sorted from blood. The subset here: CD45RA+ positively selected. The receptors were gathered from a man younger than 30 in good health.

With respect to this clone: The sample holds other DNA sequences that translate to the same CDR3. This chain joins TRBV5-6 and TRBJ1-5; D is unclear. Germline CDR1 reads SGHDT; CDR2 reads YYEEEE. V dropped 0 bases and J dropped 0 bases, with 4 bases sitting between them. This CDR3 is 14 amino acids long. CDR3 loop: CASSLGGSNQPQHF. DNA of the CDR3: TGTGCCAGCAGCTTGGGAGGTAGCAATCAGCCCCAGCATTTT. Looking up the rest from reference TRBV5-6 and TRBJ1-5 gives the full variable domain: DAGVTQSPTHLIKTRGQQVTLRCSPKSGHDTVSWYQQALGQGPQFIFQYYEEEERQRGNFPDRFSGHQFPNYSSELNVNALLLGDSALYLCASSLGGSNQPQHFGDGTRLSIL.

The chain is built from TRBV5-4 and TRBJ1-6, with 7 bases fitting TRBD1. V gave up 2 bases and J gave up 8 bases; unmatched junction bases: 4. This CDR3 is 14 amino acids long. The V gene's germline CDR1 is SGHNT and CDR2 YYREEE (reference sequence). CDR3 region: CASSFGQGDSPLHF. CDR3 in DNA: TGTGCCAGCAGCTTCGGGCAGGGGGATTCACCCCTCCACTTT.

CDR3: CASSYFDRGNYGYTF. The DNA for the CDR3 is TGTGCCAGCAGCTATTTCGACAGGGGGAACTATGGCTACACCTTC. J is TRBJ1-2 and V is TRBV5-4; 9 bases are shared with TRBD1. Germline trimming cut 3 bases from V and 2 bases from J; bases unmatched to any gene: 5. Germline V gene data show CDR1 as SGHNT and CDR2 as YYREEE (reference sequence). The CDR3 spans 15 residues.

V is TRBV6-6 and J is TRBJ1-5; D call uncertain. Germline CDR1 is MNHNY and CDR2 is SVGAGI (reference sequence). This CDR3 is 13 amino acids long. Trimming removed 4 bases at V and 6 bases at J, with 10 bases between. The CDR3 region has the DNA TGTGCCAGCAGTTTTGGAGGAAGTCAGCCCCAGCATTTT. Its protein is CASSFGGSQPQHF.

This clone has more than one count but fewer than ten. The rearrangement joins TRBV18 to TRBJ1-1; TRBD1 might be the D (5 bases). This CDR3 has 13 amino acids. Trimming took off 3 bases at V and 8 bases at J, with 13 bases between the two ends. In germline, CDR1 is KGHSH, CDR2 LQKENI. The CDR3 DNA sequence: TGTGCCAGCTCACCTTTATCTGGGGCCGAAGCTTTCTTT. Translation: CASSPLSGAEAFF.

The CDR3 sequence: CASSYRGQVTGELFF. CDR3 in DNA: TGTGCCAGCAGTTACAGGGGGCAAGTCACCGGGGAGCTGTTTTTT. V gene TRBV6-6 combines with J gene TRBJ2-2; 7 bases agree with TRBD1. The CDR3 has 15 amino acids. Germline values: CDR1 MNHNY, CDR2 SVGAGI (reference sequence). V shed 2 bases and J 4 bases; nucleotides not matched to a gene: 4.

This clone was counted once. Distinct nucleotide sequences in the sample also encode this CDR3. The chain has TRBV5-4 and TRBJ2-7; possibly TRBD1 for D (5 bases). Germline loops: CDR1 SGHNT, CDR2 YYREEE (reference sequence). The CDR3 runs 12 residues. The V and J ends lost 1 base and 3 bases respectively, with 5 bases between them. The CDR3, as DNA: TGTGCCAGCAGCTTGAGGGGCTACGAGCAGTACTTC. Its protein is CASSLRGYEQYF. Full variable domain (missing parts from reference TRBV5-4 and TRBJ2-7): ETGVTQSPTHLIKTRGQQVTLRCSSQSGHNTVSWYQQALGQGPQFIFQYYREEENGRGNFPPRFSGLQFPNYSSELNVNALELDDSALYLCASSLRGYEQYFGPGTRLTVT.

The CDR3 sequence: CASSLVGASYEQYF. Written as DNA, the CDR3 is TGTGCCAGCAGTTTAGTGGGGGCGTCCTACGAGCAGTACTTC. This rearrangement joins TRBV27 to TRBJ2-7, with D tentatively TRBD1 (6 bases). Per germline, CDR1 MNHEY and CDR2 SMNVEV (reference sequence). The V and J ends lost 2 bases and 1 base respectively, with 9 bases between them. The CDR3 has 14 amino acids.

The rearrangement links TRBV6-5 to TRBJ2-6; D unclear. V shed 6 bases and J shed 12 bases, with 18 bases lying between them. The germline CDR1 and CDR2 sequences are MNHEY and SVGAGI. The length of the CDR3 is 14 residues. CDR3 amino acids: CASSPSRAQSVLTF. The CDR3 region has the DNA TGTGCCAGCAGCCCCAGTAGGGCCCAATCCGTCCTGACTTTC.

V and J are TRBV11-2 and TRBJ2-7; maybe TRBD2 (6 bases). Germline V gene lookup returns CDR1 SGHAT and CDR2 FQNNGV. The CDR3 is 13 residues long. Trimming shortened V by 5 bases and J by 6 bases, and 14 bases separated the two germline ends. This CDR3 reads CASSHGGVGEQYF. CDR3 bases: TGTGCCAGCAGCCACGGAGGGGTGGGCGAGCAGTACTTC.

The table lists this clone with a count of one. This sequence joins TRBV5-1 and TRBJ2-5; 10 bases line up with TRBD1. The CDR3 is 18 residues long. Germline V gene sequence: CDR1 SGHRS, CDR2 YFSETQ. V trimming: 2 bases; J trimming: 5 bases; junction bases outside the gene matches: 15. CDR3 sequence reads: CASSLGRSGTGAPETQYF. The CDR3 DNA reads TGCGCCAGCAGCTTAGGCAGGTCCGGGACAGGGGCGCCGGAGACCCAGTACTTC.

The chain combines TRBV2 with TRBJ2-1; 10 bases are shared with TRBD2. The CDR3 is 16 residues long. CDR1 is SNHLY and CDR2 is FYNNEI in the germline V gene. V shed 5 bases and J 3 bases; nucleotides not matched to a gene: 7. CDR3 residues: CASSFSGGANYNEQFF. The CDR3, as DNA: TGTGCCAGCAGTTTCAGCGGGGGGGCCAACTACAATGAGCAGTTCTTC.